This TCR beta chain originates from a study of neoadjuvant anti-PD-1 for oral cavity cancer. Findings and limits, study-wide: After neoadjuvant nivolumab, PBMC T cell clonality was significantly higher in non-responders than responders.

Germline V gene lookup returns CDR1 SGHDT and CDR2 YYEEEE. The V end was cut by 5 bases, the J end by 0 bases, with 14 bases between. There are 15 residues in the CDR3. Method: immunoSEQ multiplex PCR; TCRdb's copy keeps in-frame clones and lacks some. The repertoire holds 15,000 to 20,000 clones, with under 75% as singletons. This clone was seen only once. Its antigen is unidentified. The sequence was obtained from a person aged 35 to 85 with oral cavity squamous cell carcinoma. The sequencing used PBMCs, collected before nivolumab (anti-PD-1) treatment. The J gene is TRBJ1-2, the V gene TRBV5-6, with D possibly TRBD1 on 6 matching bases. The CDR3 DNA follows: TGTGCCAGCAGTTTGACAGGAGATACTAACTATGGCTACACCTTC. It translates to CASSLTGDTNYGYTF.